The 32 T cell receptor beta chains presented below share a single source sample, sequenced in a study of cytomegalovirus exposure and HLA in healthy donors. The study ran its PCR with 60 Vbeta and 13 Jbeta primers. The data were produced by immunoSEQ multiplex PCR, yet TCRdb's version contains in-frame clones alone and is incomplete. Among about 180,000 clones listed, less than 80% were seen once. Sequencing was carried out using PBMCs. These receptors all stem from a man aged 18 to 29 in good health and CMV-seronegative.

This clone was found once. This sequence joins TRBV28 and TRBJ1-2; TRBD1 matches at 7 bases. From germline, CDR1 is MDHEN and CDR2 SYDVKM. CDR3 size: 16 residues. V was pared by 6 bases and J by 2 bases, with 12 bases of the junction left unmatched. CDR3 in amino acids: CASRPHRGQQNYGYTF. Written as DNA, the CDR3 is TGTGCCAGCAGGCCACATCGGGGACAGCAAAACTATGGCTACACCTTC.

The chain combines TRBV29-1 with TRBJ2-5; 8 bases agree with TRBD1. The CDR3 consists of 12 residues. The V and J ends lost 7 bases and 4 bases, in that order; junction bases with no gene match: 5. Germline CDR1 reads SQVTM; CDR2 reads ANQGSEA. CDR3 coding DNA: TGCAGCGCCGACAGGGGTGTAGAGACCCAGTACTTC. Protein: CSADRGVETQYF.

V is TRBV5-4 and J is TRBJ1-1; D is possibly TRBD1 (6 bases). Looked up from germline, CDR1 is SGHNT and CDR2 is YYREEE (reference sequence). V was trimmed by 0 bases and J by 0 bases, leaving 12 bases between them. This CDR3 contains 16 residues. This CDR3 reads CASSLAGGLVNTEAFF. The CDR3 coding sequence is TGTGCCAGCAGCTTGGCGGGGGGCTTGGTGAACACTGAAGCTTTCTTT.

The chain links TRBV6-5 to TRBJ1-1; a possible D gene is TRBD1 (5 bases). This CDR3 is 14 amino acids long. Germline-derived CDR1 and CDR2 are MNHEY and SVGAGI. V was cut by 10 bases and J by 4 bases, with 19 bases left in between. The DNA of the CDR3 is TGTGCCACGAACCTCGGGAGGGGCTTCACTGAAGCTTTCTTT. Translation gives CATNLGRGFTEAFF.

The V and J genes are TRBV21-1 and TRBJ1-4; the table names TRBD1, a call not compared with the DNA. TRBV21-1 is a listed pseudogene. This CDR3 has 12 amino acids. The DNA of the CDR3 is TGTGCCAGCAGCAATACAGGGGTACAACTGTTTTTT. It is translated as CASSNTGVQLFF.

The J gene is TRBJ1-2, the V gene TRBV4-1; D is unresolved. Deletions cut 5 bases from V and 8 bases from J, with 12 bases between. CDR1 is MGHRA and CDR2 is YSYEKL in the germline V gene. The CDR3 spans 12 residues. The CDR3 DNA sequence: TGCGCCAGCAGCGCCGACGAGAGGGGCTACACCTTC. Amino acids: CASSADERGYTF.

The chain couples TRBV5-1 to TRBJ2-5, with TRBD2 matching over 7 bases. The CDR3 has 15 amino acids. Germline trimming cut 0 bases from V and 1 base from J; bases unmatched to any gene: 3. Germline CDR1 SGHRS, CDR2 YFSETQ. The CDR3 loop is CASSLVGLPQETQYF. DNA of the CDR3: TGCGCCAGCAGCTTGGTGGGACTACCCCAAGAGACCCAGTACTTC.

V usage is TRBV9 and J usage is TRBJ2-3; TRBD2 matches 13 bases. Germline-derived CDR1 and CDR2 are SGDLS and YYNGEE. V was pared by 4 bases and J by 8 bases, with 7 bases of the junction left unmatched. The CDR3 loop spans 15 amino acids. The CDR3 sequence is CASSPGTSGVITQYF. CDR3 DNA: TGTGCCAGCAGCCCCGGGACTAGCGGGGTCATTACGCAGTATTTT.

This clone was recorded a few times. The CDR3 sequence is CASRGGLAGVDGELFF. The CDR3 region has the DNA TGCGCCAGCAGAGGAGGACTAGCGGGAGTGGACGGGGAGCTGTTTTTT. The chain couples TRBV5-1 to TRBJ2-2; 13 bases align to TRBD2. The germline V gene encodes CDR1 SGHRS and CDR2 YFSETQ. The CDR3 length is 16 residues. V lost 5 bases, J lost 7 bases, and 8 bases stayed unmatched. Supplemented by reference TRBV5-1 and TRBJ2-2, the full variable domain reads KAGVTQTPRYLIKTRGQQVTLSCSPISGHRSVSWYQQTPGQGLQFLFEYFSETQRNKGNFPGRFSGRQFSNSRSEMNVSTLELGDSALYLCASRGGLAGVDGELFFGEGSRLTVL.

This rearrangement joins TRBV5-1 to TRBJ2-3; 14 nucleotides align to TRBD2. CDR1 is SGHRS, CDR2 YFSETQ, per germline. The CDR3 is made up of 17 amino acids. Trimming took 4 bases from V and 0 from J; bases not matched to a gene: 4. CDR3 region: CASSTGLAGASTDTQYF. CDR3 coding DNA: TGCGCCAGCAGCACGGGACTAGCGGGGGCTAGCACAGATACGCAGTATTTT.

This chain connects TRBV6-5 to TRBJ2-3, with 11 nucleotides matching TRBD1. CDR1 and CDR2 (germline): MNHEY, SVGAGI. The trim removed 2 bases at V and 3 bases at J, leaving 1 base unmatched. The CDR3 is 15 residues long. CDR3 in DNA: TGTGCCAGCAGTTACGGGACAGGGGGGACAGATACGCAGTATTTT. This translates into CASSYGTGGTDTQYF.

CDR3 residues: CASSPGGLGTGELFF. In DNA form, the CDR3 reads TGTGCCAGCAGCCCAGGGGGCCTGGGCACCGGGGAGCTGTTTTTT. The chain joins TRBV11-3 to TRBJ2-2; 8 bases match TRBD1. After removal of 5 bases from V and 4 bases from J, the junction contained 6 bases not matched to a gene. There are 15 residues in the CDR3. CDR1 and CDR2 (germline): SGHNT, YENEEA.

The chain carries TRBV15 and TRBJ2-7; D might be TRBD1 (5 bases). This CDR3 contains 16 residues. Trimming cost V 3 bases and J 3 bases, with 18 bases left between them. Germline V CDR1 and CDR2: LNHNV, YYDKDF (reference sequence). The CDR3 here is CATSSSYQGANYEQYF. Here the CDR3 DNA reads TGTGCCACCAGCAGCTCGTATCAGGGTGCAAACTACGAGCAGTACTTC.

The chain couples TRBV18 to TRBJ2-1; a weak D match, TRBD1 (6 bases). The V end lost 6 bases, the J end lost 0 bases, and 18 bases lay between the germline ends. The germline V gene has CDR1 KGHSH and CDR2 LQKENI. The CDR3 contains 17 residues. The CDR3 sequence is CASSSLRGTSSYNEQFF. The CDR3 DNA is TGTGCCAGCTCCTCGTTAAGGGGGACCAGCTCCTACAATGAGCAGTTCTTC.

The chain carries TRBV6-5 and TRBJ2-2; TRBD2 aligns across 7 bases. Trimming removed 10 bases from V and 3 bases from J; junction bases left unmatched: 8. Germline V gives CDR1 MNHEY, CDR2 SVGAGI. This CDR3 comprises 14 residues. Here the CDR3 reads CATTGLPDTGELFF. The CDR3 DNA reads TGTGCCACGACGGGACTACCAGACACCGGGGAGCTGTTTTTT.

V gene TRBV18 combines with J gene TRBJ1-1, with 9 bases that match TRBD1. Germline assignment: CDR1 KGHSH and CDR2 LQKENI. J was trimmed by 4 bases and V by 4 bases; bases with no gene match: 13. The CDR3 runs 17 residues. This CDR3 is CASSLSMTGGMSTEAFF. CDR3 DNA sequence: TGTGCCAGCTCACTGAGTATGACAGGGGGTATGTCCACTGAAGCTTTCTTT.

The chain combines TRBV6-6 with TRBJ2-1; TRBD2 matches at 7 bases. The V segment lost 4 bases and the J segment 4 bases; nucleotides outside the gene matches: 7. Germline CDR1 reads MNHNY; CDR2 reads SVGAGI (reference sequence). The CDR3 runs to 15 residues. CDR3: CASSWSGELYNEQFF. The DNA of the CDR3 is TGTGCCAGCAGTTGGAGCGGGGAACTTTACAATGAGCAGTTCTTC.

This chain connects TRBV4-1 to TRBJ2-7, with D maybe TRBD2 (6 bases). Between the trimmed V and J ends, which lost 3 bases and 2 bases, there was a span of 17 bases. CDR3 length: 16 residues. Looked up from germline, CDR1 is MGHRA and CDR2 is YSYEKL. This CDR3 is CASSQGRTIPTYEQYF. DNA of the CDR3: TGCGCCAGCAGCCAGGGACGGACTATACCCACCTACGAGCAGTACTTC.

This sequence joins TRBV30 and TRBJ2-3; D perhaps matches TRBD2 (5 bases). V lost 0 bases to trimming and J lost 4 bases, with 20 bases between them. The CDR3 runs to 17 residues. Germline lookup yields CDR1 GTSNPN and CDR2 SVGIG (reference sequence). The CDR3 is CAWSVLSAARDPDTQYF. Written as DNA, the CDR3 is TGTGCCTGGAGTGTTCTGTCAGCGGCCCGAGACCCAGATACGCAGTATTTT.

CDR3 sequence: CAWRTQGNYGYTF. The CDR3 DNA reads as TGTGCCTGGAGGACACAGGGAAACTATGGCTACACCTTC. The V gene is TRBV30, the J gene TRBJ1-2; tentative D call: TRBD1 (6 bases). In germline, CDR1 is GTSNPN, CDR2 SVGIG (reference sequence). V was clipped by 3 bases and J by 2 bases, with 10 bases between them. This CDR3 region has 13 residues. The full variable domain, in which reference TRBV30 and TRBJ1-2 provide the parts outside the CDR3, is SQTIHQWPATLVQPVGSPLSLECTVEGTSNPNLYWYRQAAGRGLQLLFYSVGIGQISSEVPQNLSASRPQDRQFILSSKKLLLSDSGFYLCAWRTQGNYGYTFGSGTRLTVV.

This clone was found a few times. The chain uses TRBV7-2 and TRBJ2-7; D perhaps matches TRBD2 (7 bases). The CDR3 contains 14 residues. Germline CDR1 SGHTA, CDR2 FQGNSA. The V and J ends lost 5 bases and 6 bases respectively, with 17 bases between them. CDR3 in DNA: TGTGCCAGCAGCCCCGGGGGGCTGGTGTTCGAGCAGTACTTC. It translates to CASSPGGLVFEQYF.

The chain joins TRBV10-1 to TRBJ2-1; no firm D call. Deletions cut 3 bases from V and 9 bases from J, with 18 bases between. CDR1 and CDR2 (germline): WNHNN, SYGVQD (reference sequence). The CDR3 runs 15 residues. CDR3 in DNA: TGCGCCAGCAGTGACAACTACGGCGGTGGCGGTGAGCAGTTCTTC. This sequence encodes CASSDNYGGGGEQFF.

CDR3 amino acids: CATGRGGFSYEQYF. For the CDR3, the DNA is TGTGCCACCGGAAGGGGGGGGTTCTCCTACGAGCAGTACTTC. The chain has TRBV28 and TRBJ2-7, with a tentative D call TRBD2 (7 bases). V was clipped by 10 bases and J by 0 bases, with 16 bases between them. CDR3 length: 14 amino acids. Germline assignment: CDR1 MDHEN and CDR2 SYDVKM. Full variable domain (missing parts from reference TRBV28 and TRBJ2-7): DVKVTQSSRYLVKRTGEKVFLECVQDMDHENMFWYRQDPGLGLRLIYFSYDVKMKEKGDIPEGYSVSREKKERFSLILESASTNQTSMYLCATGRGGFSYEQYFGPGTRLTVT.

The genes are TRBV28 and TRBJ2-3; perhaps TRBD1 as D (7 bases). This CDR3 has 15 amino acids. Trimming removed 6 bases at V and 1 base at J, with 14 bases between. The germline V gene encodes CDR1 MDHEN and CDR2 SYDVKM. The CDR3 loop is CASSQGGAGTDTQYF. In nucleotides, the CDR3 is TGTGCCAGCAGCCAGGGGGGAGCGGGCACAGATACGCAGTATTTT.

The V gene is TRBV6-4, the J gene TRBJ2-7; TRBD2 matches 9 bases. The germline V gene encodes CDR1 MRHNA and CDR2 SNTAGT. V trimming: 8 bases; J trimming: 2 bases; junction bases outside the gene matches: 16. The CDR3 spans 17 residues. Written as DNA, the CDR3 is TGTGCCAGCCCTCAGGGGGGACTAGCCTCCGGGGCCTACGAGCAGTACTTC. It codes for CASPQGGLASGAYEQYF.

The chain combines TRBV6-1 with TRBJ1-2; a possible D gene is TRBD1 (5 bases). The CDR3 covers 18 residues. CDR1 and CDR2 (germline): MNHNS, SASEGT. V was cut by 3 bases and J by 8 bases, with 28 bases left in between. The CDR3 DNA follows: TGTGCCAGCAGTGACACAATGTCACGGCCGGACATGGGGAAGGGCTACACCTTC. This encodes CASSDTMSRPDMGKGYTF.

The J gene is TRBJ2-1, the V gene TRBV7-3; weak D call: TRBD1 (5 bases). CDR1 is SGHTA, CDR2 FQGTGA, per germline. V lost 5 bases, J lost 4 bases, and 21 bases lay in between. This CDR3 contains 17 residues. The CDR3 loop is CASSPRWGSPTYNEQFF. The CDR3 region has the DNA TGTGCCAGCAGCCCACGTTGGGGCTCCCCAACATACAATGAGCAGTTCTTC.

CDR3 region: CASTTGGGRYEQYF. The CDR3 region has the DNA TGTGCCAGCACCACAGGGGGCGGTAGGTACGAGCAGTACTTC. The chain links TRBV25-1 to TRBJ2-7, with 9 bases that match TRBD1. Per germline, CDR1 MGHDK and CDR2 SYGVNS. The CDR3 length is 14 residues. V lost 7 bases to trimming and J lost 4 bases; unmatched junction nucleotides: 8.

The chain recombines TRBV5-1 with TRBJ1-2; D possibly corresponds to TRBD1 (6 bases). The germline V gene has CDR1 SGHRS and CDR2 YFSETQ. The ends were cut back, 8 bases at V and 5 bases at J, with 19 bases in the middle. The CDR3 has 14 amino acids. The CDR3 sequence: CASSTGIQGYGYTF. As DNA, the CDR3 is TGCGCCAGTAGCACAGGGATCCAGGGGTATGGCTACACCTTC.

The gene calls are TRBV15 and TRBJ1-2; 8 nucleotides line up with TRBD1. Trimming cost V 4 bases and J 9 bases; bases outside gene matches: 10. The CDR3 has 14 residues. Germline V CDR1 and CDR2: LNHNV, YYDKDF (reference sequence). In DNA form, the CDR3 reads TGTGCCACCAGCACTGACAGGGGTCAAAGAAGCTACACCTTC. Translated, it gives CATSTDRGQRSYTF.

The chain has TRBV6-5 and TRBJ1-1, with 9 bases matching TRBD1. The CDR3 contains 14 residues. The trim removed 6 bases at V and 4 bases at J, leaving 6 bases unmatched. Germline assignment: CDR1 MNHEY and CDR2 SVGAGI. This chain's CDR3 is CASRTGGVGTEAFF. The CDR3 bases are TGTGCCAGCAGGACAGGGGGAGTAGGCACTGAAGCTTTCTTT.

This clone was found once. This chain connects TRBV28 to TRBJ2-7; a possible D gene is TRBD2 (5 bases). V lost 4 bases and J 13 bases, leaving 20 bases between the germline ends. The germline V gene encodes CDR1 MDHEN and CDR2 SYDVKM. The CDR3 has 13 residues. CDR3 amino acids: CASSSPPALRLYF. The CDR3 nucleotides are TGTGCCAGCAGTTCGCCCCCAGCCCTACGACTATACTTC.